One T cell receptor (beta chain) is described in this entry. The CDR3 sequence is 14 residues long. V shed 4 bases and J 4 bases; nucleotides not matched to a gene: 1. Germline CDR1 SGHAT, CDR2 FQNNGV. Per the original methods: Reference gene primer amplification gave nucleated cell count estimates. TCRdb's table, derived via immunoSEQ multiplex PCR, lists solely in-frame clones and lacks some. From that table come the V and J calls and clone size; the DNA was used to work out D and trimming. The profile shows around 120,000 clones, 65% to 90% of them singletons. These data originate in a study of blood T cell repertoires in COVID-19. As for the study in general: The study drew acute and convalescent COVID-19 samples from the United States, Italy and Spain. T cells, B-cell-depleted T cells, or PBMCs supplied cDNA or gDNA.

The sequencing sample was made of peripheral blood. The source of this sequence is a man aged 80 or over with acute or convalescent COVID-19. The genes are TRBV11-2 and TRBJ2-5, with 12 positions matching TRBD1. The CDR3 loop is CASSWGQGAETQYF. In DNA form, the CDR3 reads TGTGCCAGCAGCTGGGGACAGGGGGCAGAGACCCAGTACTTC.